This T cell receptor beta chain was recovered during a study of T cells in Graves' hyperthyroidism and ophthalmopathy. Amplification of TCR beta CDR3 regions was performed using RNA transcripts as template. The HTBI primer set was used in a first-round RT-PCR of the TCR CDR3. TCRdb called the multiplex PCR reads again in MiXCR, with one record for every CDR3 protein. The sample includes 500,000 to 600,000 distinct CDR3 sequences, about 46% of them seen just once. This clonotype was found many times. Exclusion followed for patients with uncontrolled infection, other autoimmune disease, pregnancy or lactation. Diagnosing involved the use of clinical symptoms, serum thyroxine and TRAb, thyroid ultrasound and orbital computed tomography. From germline, CDR1 is ENHRY and CDR2 SYGVKD. The CDR3 runs to 15 residues. Trimming pared 3 bases from V and 1 base from J, leaving 10 bases between.

This clonotype originated in an adult woman with Graves' disease, either hyperthyroidism or ophthalmopathy (not recorded which). The sequencing input was peripheral blood or thyroid tissue (not recorded which). The V gene is TRBV10-3, the J gene TRBJ1-5; unclear D gene. The CDR3 protein is CAISEMERSNQPQHF. In DNA, the CDR3 is TGTGCCATCAGTGAAATGGAACGGAGCAATCAGCCCCAGCATTTT.